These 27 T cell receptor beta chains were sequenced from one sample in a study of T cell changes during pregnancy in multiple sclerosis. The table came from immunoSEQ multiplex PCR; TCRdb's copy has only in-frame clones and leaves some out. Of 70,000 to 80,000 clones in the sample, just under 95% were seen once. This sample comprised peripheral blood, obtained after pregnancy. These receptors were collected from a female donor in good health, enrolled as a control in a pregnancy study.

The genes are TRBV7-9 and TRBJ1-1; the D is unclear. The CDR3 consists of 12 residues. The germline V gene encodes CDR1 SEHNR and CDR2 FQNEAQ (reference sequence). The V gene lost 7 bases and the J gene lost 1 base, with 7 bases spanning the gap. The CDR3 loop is CASNGGNTEAFF. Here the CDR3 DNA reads TGTGCCAGCAATGGCGGGAACACTGAAGCTTTCTTT.

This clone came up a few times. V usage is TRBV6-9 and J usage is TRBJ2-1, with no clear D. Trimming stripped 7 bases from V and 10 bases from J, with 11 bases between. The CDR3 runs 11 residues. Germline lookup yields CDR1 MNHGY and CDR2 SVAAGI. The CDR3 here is CASTPMAEQFF. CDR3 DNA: TGTGCCAGCACCCCCATGGCCGAGCAGTTCTTC.

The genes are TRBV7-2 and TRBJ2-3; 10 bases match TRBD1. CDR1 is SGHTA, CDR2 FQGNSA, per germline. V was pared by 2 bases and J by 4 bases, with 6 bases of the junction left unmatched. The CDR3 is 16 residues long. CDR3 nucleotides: TGTGCCAGCAGCTTATCCGGGACAGGGGTCTCAGATACGCAGTATTTT. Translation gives CASSLSGTGVSDTQYF.

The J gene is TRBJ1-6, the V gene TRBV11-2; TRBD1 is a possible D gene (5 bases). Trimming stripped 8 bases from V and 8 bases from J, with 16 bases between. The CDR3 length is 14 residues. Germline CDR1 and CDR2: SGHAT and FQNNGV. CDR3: CASERGGIDSPLHF. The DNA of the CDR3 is TGTGCCAGCGAACGGGGGGGGATCGATTCACCCCTCCACTTT.

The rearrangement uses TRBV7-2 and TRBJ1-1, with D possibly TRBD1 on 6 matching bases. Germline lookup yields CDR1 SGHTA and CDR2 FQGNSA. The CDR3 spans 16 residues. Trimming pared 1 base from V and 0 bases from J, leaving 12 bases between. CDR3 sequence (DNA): TGTGCCAGCAGCTTAGGCTCAGGGGCCCTGAACACTGAAGCTTTCTTT. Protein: CASSLGSGALNTEAFF.

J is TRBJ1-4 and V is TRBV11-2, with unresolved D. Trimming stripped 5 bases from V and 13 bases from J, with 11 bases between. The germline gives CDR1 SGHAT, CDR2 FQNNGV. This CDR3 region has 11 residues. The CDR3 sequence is CASSIGGGLFF. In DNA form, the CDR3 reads TGTGCCAGCAGCATAGGAGGCGGACTGTTTTTT.

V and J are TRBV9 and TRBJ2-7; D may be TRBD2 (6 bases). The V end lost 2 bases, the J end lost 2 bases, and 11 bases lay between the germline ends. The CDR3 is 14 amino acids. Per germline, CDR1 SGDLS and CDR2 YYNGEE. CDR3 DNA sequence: TGTGCCAGCAGCGTGGGGGGACCTACCTACGAGCAGTACTTC. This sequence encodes CASSVGGPTYEQYF.

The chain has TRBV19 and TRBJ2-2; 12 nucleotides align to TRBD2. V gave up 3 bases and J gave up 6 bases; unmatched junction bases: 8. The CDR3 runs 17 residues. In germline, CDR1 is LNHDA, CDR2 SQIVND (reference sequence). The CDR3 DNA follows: TGTGCCAGTAGTATTCAGAGACTAGCGGGAGACCCCGGGGAGCTGTTTTTT. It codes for CASSIQRLAGDPGELFF.

The CDR3 coding sequence is TGTGCCAGCAGCTTAGGCGGGGACAGCTCCTACGAGCAGTACTTC. Its protein product is CASSLGGDSSYEQYF. This sequence joins TRBV11-3 and TRBJ2-7, with a tentative D call TRBD1 (7 bases). Trimming took off 1 base at V and 0 bases at J, with 10 bases between the two ends. The CDR3 runs 15 residues. CDR1 SGHNT and CDR2 YENEEA come from the germline V gene.

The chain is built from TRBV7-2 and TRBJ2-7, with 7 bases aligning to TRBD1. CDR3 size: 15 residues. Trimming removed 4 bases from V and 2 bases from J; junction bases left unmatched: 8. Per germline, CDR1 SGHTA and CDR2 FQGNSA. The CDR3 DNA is TGTGCCAGCAGCTCCCCCGGGACAGTAGCCTACGAGCAGTACTTC. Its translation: CASSSPGTVAYEQYF.

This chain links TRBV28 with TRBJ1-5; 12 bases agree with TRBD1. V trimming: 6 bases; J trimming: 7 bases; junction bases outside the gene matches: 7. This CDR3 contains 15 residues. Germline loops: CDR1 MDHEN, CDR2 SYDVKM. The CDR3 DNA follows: TGTGCCAGCAGGCCTGGGACAGGGGGCGAACAGCCCCAGCATTTT. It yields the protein CASRPGTGGEQPQHF.

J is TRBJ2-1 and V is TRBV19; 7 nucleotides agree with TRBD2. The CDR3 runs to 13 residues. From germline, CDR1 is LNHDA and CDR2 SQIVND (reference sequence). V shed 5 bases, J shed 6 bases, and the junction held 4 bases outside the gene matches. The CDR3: CASSWDYSNEQFF. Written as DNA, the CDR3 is TGTGCCAGTAGTTGGGACTACTCCAATGAGCAGTTCTTC.

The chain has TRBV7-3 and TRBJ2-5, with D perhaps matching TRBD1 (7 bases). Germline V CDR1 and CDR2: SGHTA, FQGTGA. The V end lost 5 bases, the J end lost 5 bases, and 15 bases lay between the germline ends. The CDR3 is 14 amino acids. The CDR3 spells CASSRQGGRETQYF. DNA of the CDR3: TGTGCCAGCAGCAGACAGGGAGGCAGGGAGACCCAGTACTTC.

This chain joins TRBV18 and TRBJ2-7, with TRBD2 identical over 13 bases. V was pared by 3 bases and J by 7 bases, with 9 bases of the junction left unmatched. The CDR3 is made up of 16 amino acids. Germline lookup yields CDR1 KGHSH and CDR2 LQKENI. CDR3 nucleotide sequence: TGTGCCAGCTCACCGTCCGGGACTAGCGGGGCTGGGGAGCAGTACTTC. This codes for CASSPSGTSGAGEQYF.

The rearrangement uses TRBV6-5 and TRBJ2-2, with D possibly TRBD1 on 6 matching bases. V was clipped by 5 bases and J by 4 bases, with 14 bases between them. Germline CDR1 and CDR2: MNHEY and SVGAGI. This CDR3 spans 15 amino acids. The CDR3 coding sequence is TGTGCCAGCAGTGCACAGGGTAGGGGCACCGGGGAGCTGTTTTTT. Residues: CASSAQGRGTGELFF.

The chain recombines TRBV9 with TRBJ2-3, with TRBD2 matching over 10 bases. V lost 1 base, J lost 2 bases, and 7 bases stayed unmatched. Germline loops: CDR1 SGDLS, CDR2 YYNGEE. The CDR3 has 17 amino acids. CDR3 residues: CASSVLSGLAHTDTQYF. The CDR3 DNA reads TGTGCCAGCAGCGTACTCTCGGGACTAGCGCACACAGATACGCAGTATTTT.

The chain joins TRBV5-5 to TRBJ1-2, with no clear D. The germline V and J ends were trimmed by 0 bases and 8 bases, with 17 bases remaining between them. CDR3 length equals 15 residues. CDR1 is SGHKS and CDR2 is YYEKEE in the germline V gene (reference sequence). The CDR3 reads CASSLERGTLGGYTF. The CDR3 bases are TGTGCCAGCAGCTTGGAGCGGGGTACCTTGGGGGGCTACACCTTC.

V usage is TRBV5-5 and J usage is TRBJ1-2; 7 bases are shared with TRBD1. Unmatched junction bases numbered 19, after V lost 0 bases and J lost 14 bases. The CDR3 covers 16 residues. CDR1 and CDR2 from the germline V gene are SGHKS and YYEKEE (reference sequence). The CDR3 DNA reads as TGTGCCAGCAGCTTGGAAGGTTTGGGACAGCTTTTTTCTATAACCTTC. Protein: CASSLEGLGQLFSITF. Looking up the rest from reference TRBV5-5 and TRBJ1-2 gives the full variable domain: DAGVTQSPTHLIKTRGQQVTLRCSPISGHKSVSWYQQVLGQGPQFIFQYYEKEERGRGNFPDRFSARQFPNYSSELNVNALLLGDSALYLCASSLEGLGQLFSITFGSGTRLTVV.

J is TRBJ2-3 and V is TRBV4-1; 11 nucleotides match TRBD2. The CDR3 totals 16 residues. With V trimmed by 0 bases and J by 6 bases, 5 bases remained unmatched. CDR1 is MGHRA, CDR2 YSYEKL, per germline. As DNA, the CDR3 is TGCGCCAGCAGCCAAGATCGGCTAGCGGGGGGCGATACGCAGTATTTT. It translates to CASSQDRLAGGDTQYF.

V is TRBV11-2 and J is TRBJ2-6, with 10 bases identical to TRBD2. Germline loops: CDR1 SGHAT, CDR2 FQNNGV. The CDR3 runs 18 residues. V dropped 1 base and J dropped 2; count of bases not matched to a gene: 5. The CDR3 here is CASSLGASGRTGANVLTF. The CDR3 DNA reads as TGTGCCAGCAGCTTAGGCGCTAGCGGGAGAACTGGGGCCAACGTCCTGACTTTC.

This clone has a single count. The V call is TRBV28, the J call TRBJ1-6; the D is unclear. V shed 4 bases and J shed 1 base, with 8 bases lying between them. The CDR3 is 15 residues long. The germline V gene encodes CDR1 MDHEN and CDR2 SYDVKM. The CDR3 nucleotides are TGTGCCAGCAGTTCCCTCGGGTCCTATAATTCACCCCTCCACTTT. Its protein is CASSSLGSYNSPLHF.

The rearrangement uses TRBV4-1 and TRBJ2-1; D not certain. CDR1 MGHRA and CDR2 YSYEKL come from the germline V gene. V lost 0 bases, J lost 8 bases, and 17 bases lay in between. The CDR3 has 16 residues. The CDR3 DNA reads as TGCGCCAGCAGCCAAGACGGTACTACCCCTTGGGATGAGCAGTTCTTC. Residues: CASSQDGTTPWDEQFF.

The CDR3 coding sequence is TGCAGCGTTGAATGGACAGGCGGACAGCAGTACTTC. It yields the protein CSVEWTGGQQYF. The chain has TRBV29-1 and TRBJ2-7; 7 bases align to TRBD1. The CDR3 contains 12 residues. V lost 2 bases and J lost 8; bases outside the gene matches: 6. Per germline, CDR1 SQVTM and CDR2 ANQGSEA.

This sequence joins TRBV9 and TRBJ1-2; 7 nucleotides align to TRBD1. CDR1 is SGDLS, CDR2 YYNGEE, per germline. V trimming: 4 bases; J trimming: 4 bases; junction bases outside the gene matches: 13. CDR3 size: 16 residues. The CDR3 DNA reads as TGTGCCAGCAGCTCATCAAACAGGGGCGAGGGCTATGGCTACACCTTC. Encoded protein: CASSSSNRGEGYGYTF.

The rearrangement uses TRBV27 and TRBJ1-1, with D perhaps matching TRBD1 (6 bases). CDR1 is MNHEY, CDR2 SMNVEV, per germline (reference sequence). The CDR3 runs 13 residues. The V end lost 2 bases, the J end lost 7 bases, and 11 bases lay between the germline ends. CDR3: CASSLPGVSEAFF. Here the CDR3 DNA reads TGTGCCAGCAGTTTACCAGGGGTTAGTGAAGCTTTCTTT.

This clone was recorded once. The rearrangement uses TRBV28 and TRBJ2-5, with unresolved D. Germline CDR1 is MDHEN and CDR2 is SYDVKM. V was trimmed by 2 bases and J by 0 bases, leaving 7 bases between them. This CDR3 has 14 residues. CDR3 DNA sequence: TGTGCCAGCAGTTTAAAACAGTACCAAGAGACCCAGTACTTC. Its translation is CASSLKQYQETQYF.

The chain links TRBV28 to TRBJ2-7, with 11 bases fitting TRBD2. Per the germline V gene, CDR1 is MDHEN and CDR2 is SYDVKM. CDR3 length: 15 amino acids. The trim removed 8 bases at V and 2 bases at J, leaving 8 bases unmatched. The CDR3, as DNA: TGTGCCAGCTGCCCGACTAGCGGGGTACCCTACGAGCAGTACTTC. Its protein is CASCPTSGVPYEQYF.